This TCR beta chain was documented in a study of tumor-infiltrating lymphocytes in primary liver carcinoma (dated by TCRdb to the late 2010s). Some background on the complete study: Hepatocellular carcinoma (four) or combined HCC and intrahepatic cholangiocarcinoma (one) was present in the five patients, who were three men and two women aged 30 to 69 years. The tumors of the five patients were staged as T1-T3 N0M0, with maximum diameters ranging from roughly 4.2 to 10 cm. Each sample produced roughly 3.5 to 7.5 million productive TCRbeta reads, and read depth showed no significant difference between tissue types. TCRbeta repertoire sequencing, expression microarrays and whole-exome sequencing were combined in the study across five regions of each liver tumor, with adjacent normal tissue and blood also included. A total of roughly 35 specimens from 5 patients, comprising around 25 tumor regions, 5 adjacent noncancerous liver tissues and 5 peripheral blood samples, were covered by TCRbeta repertoire sequencing. Technical replicate repertoires showed high reproducibility, with mean shared-clone rates approximately 0.87 and correlation coefficients above 0.95.

The CDR3 starts with the cysteine, ends with the phenylalanine, and has 13 residues. Left in the record is the CDR3 DNA by itself, 39 bases read in frame from the first base. CDR1 and CDR2, per the germline V gene, are MGHDK and SYGVNS. General findings and caveats noted by the study authors: Bulk unsorted samples precluded comparing CD4+ and CD8+ T cell repertoires. Only 4 or 5 patients were included in the study, and the authors note that the findings should be validated in a larger study. The top 250 clones made up a significantly larger repertoire fraction in tumors than in blood (p = 0.039). Only the TCR beta chain was sequenced, so true repertoire diversity is likely underestimated because unpaired alpha chains were not captured. Repertoire overlap was found to be higher between tumor regions (mean around 35%) than between tumor-adjacent (around 17%) or tumor-blood (around 14%) pairs, consistent with antigen-driven expansion.

Note on this clonotype: No antigen is known for it. The junction shows a germline mismatch at one end, possibly a read error.

Without any cell sorting, total RNA and DNA were extracted together from around 20-30 mg of bulk tissue using the AllPrep DNA/RNA mini kit. Four or five patients with histopathologically diagnosed primary liver carcinoma underwent surgical resection in China between November 2015 and 2016. At the time of sampling, the patients had chronic HBV infection and had not received any treatment. Pieces of fresh tumor and adjacent tissue were cut in half, with one half kept in RNAlater at -80 degrees C and the other half sent for histology. Starting from approximately 500 ng total RNA, TCRbeta-specific cDNA was produced by reverse transcription with a constant-region primer and ProtoScript II reverse transcriptase. TCRbeta libraries were built with three nested multiplex PCR rounds, a slightly modified ARM-PCR procedure. Each of the first two PCR rounds ran for approximately 9 cycles using multiplex TRBV1-TRBV30 forward primers together with a Cbeta reverse primer. Sample barcodes and Illumina adapters were added in a final 25-cycle PCR using Deep VentR polymerase. Before sequencing, amplicons of 200-500 bp were purified from gel using a QIAquick gel extraction kit. An Illumina HiSeq 2500 was used to sequence the TCRbeta amplicons, generating 250-bp paired-end reads. The published analysis was carried out like this. Trimmomatic v0.33 was used to quality-trim the reads, and FLASH v1.2.11 was used to merge paired reads so that full CDR3 sequences could be recovered. V, D and J germline segments were assigned to the rearranged TCRbeta sequences using MiGEC v1.2.1b. Clonotype statistics and Shannon-Wiener diversity indices were calculated with VDJtools v1.0.0. Except for diversity analysis, only the 250 most abundant clonotypes of each sample were used in subsequent analyses to reduce sampling bias. The raw public data were reprocessed by TCRdb itself: fastp quality trimming at Q25, MiXCR clonotype calling, in-frame beta chains only. Each CDR3 protein gets just one entry, which takes the most common genes and DNA from the rows behind it. V and J calls and clone size were set by TCRdb, not the authors. The sample yields fewer than 80,000 distinct CDR3 sequences; approximately 70% were counted once. The biggest ten clones account for roughly 28% of the sample.

This sequence uses TRBV25-1 and TRBJ1-3, with an unclear D gene assignment. The sample taken for sequencing was tumor-adjacent normal liver tissue. The origin of this receptor is a man in his forties with primary liver carcinoma and hepatitis B virus infection. The DNA sequence reads TGTGCCAGCGAGGCGTGCTCTGGAAGCACCATATATTTT. Translated, it gives CASEACSGSTIYF.